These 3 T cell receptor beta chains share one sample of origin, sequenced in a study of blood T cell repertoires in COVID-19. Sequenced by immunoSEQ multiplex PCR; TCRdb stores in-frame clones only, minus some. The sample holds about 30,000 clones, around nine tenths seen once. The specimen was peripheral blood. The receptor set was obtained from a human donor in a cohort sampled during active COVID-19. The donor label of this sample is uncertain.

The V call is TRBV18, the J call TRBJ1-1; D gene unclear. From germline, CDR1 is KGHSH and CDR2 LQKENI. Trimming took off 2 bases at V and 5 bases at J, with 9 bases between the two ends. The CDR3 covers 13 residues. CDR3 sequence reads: CASSPTVETEAFF. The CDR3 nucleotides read TGTGCCAGCTCACCAACAGTAGAGACTGAAGCTTTCTTT.

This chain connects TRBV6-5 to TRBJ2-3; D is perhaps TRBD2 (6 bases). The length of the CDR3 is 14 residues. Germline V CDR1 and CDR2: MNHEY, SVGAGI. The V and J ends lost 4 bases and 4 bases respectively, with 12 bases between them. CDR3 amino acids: CASSSSGTPDTQYF. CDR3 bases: TGTGCCAGCAGTTCCTCCGGGACTCCAGATACGCAGTATTTT.

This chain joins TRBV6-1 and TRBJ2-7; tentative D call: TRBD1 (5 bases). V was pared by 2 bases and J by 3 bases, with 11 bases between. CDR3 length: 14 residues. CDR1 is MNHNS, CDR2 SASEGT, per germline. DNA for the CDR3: TGTGCCAGCAGTGAAAGCGTCAGGGTCTACGAGCAGTACTTC. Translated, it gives CASSESVRVYEQYF.